The 26 T cell receptor beta chains below come from one sample, sequenced in a study of somatic mutations in cytotoxic T cells in rheumatoid arthritis (dated by TCRdb to the late 2010s). Libraries were built with the immunoSEQ multiplex PCR assay. TCRdb obtained this table from immuneACCESS and retained in-frame rearrangements with V and J assigned. These tables miss some clones; where compared with another copy, unresolved V genes account for less than half of the shortfall, and the remainder is unexplained. The sample yields around 15,000 clones; over 70% were counted once. The top ten clonotypes cover approximately 29% of the sample. The source material was CD8+ T cells sorted from blood. Receptors were obtained from an adult with rheumatoid arthritis.

This clone was detected only once. The chain couples TRBV15 to TRBJ1-2; the D is unclear. CDR3 length: 15 amino acids. The V end was cut by 0 bases, the J end by 5 bases, with 13 bases between. Germline lookup yields CDR1 LNHNV and CDR2 YYDKDF (reference sequence). The CDR3 region is CATSRDKTVSYGYTF. The CDR3 bases are TGTGCCACCAGCAGAGATAAAACAGTCTCGTATGGCTACACCTTC.

This chain links TRBV6-5 with TRBJ2-5, with D perhaps TRBD1 (6 bases). V was pared by 6 bases and J by 5 bases, with 19 bases between. CDR3 length equals 15 residues. Germline lookup yields CDR1 MNHEY and CDR2 SVGAGI. CDR3 loop: CASRHTGIGGETQYF. The CDR3 DNA sequence: TGTGCCAGCAGGCACACAGGGATTGGGGGTGAGACCCAGTACTTC.

The rearrangement joins TRBV19 to TRBJ2-3, with D possibly TRBD2 on 6 matching bases. The V end was cut by 6 bases, the J end by 0 bases, with 13 bases between. Looked up from germline, CDR1 is LNHDA and CDR2 is SQIVND (reference sequence). This CDR3 comprises 15 residues. The CDR3: CASRPGLASTDTQYF. The CDR3 DNA reads TGTGCCAGTAGGCCGGGACTTGCTAGCACAGATACGCAGTATTTT.

The rearrangement uses TRBV2 and TRBJ2-1; TRBD2 aligns across 8 bases. V gave up 4 bases and J gave up 4 bases; unmatched junction bases: 3. Per the germline V gene, CDR1 is SNHLY and CDR2 is FYNNEI. The CDR3 sequence is 14 residues long. In DNA form, the CDR3 reads TGTGCCAGCAGTGGGGGCGGGGGGTACAATGAGCAGTTCTTC. Translating it yields CASSGGGGYNEQFF.

V usage is TRBV6-5 and J usage is TRBJ1-6; TRBD1 aligns across 7 bases. Looked up from germline, CDR1 is MNHEY and CDR2 is SVGAGI. With 0 bases clipped from V and 6 bases from J, the junction kept 5 bases outside the gene matches. There are 16 residues in the CDR3. The DNA of the CDR3 is TGTGCCAGCAGTTACTCATACGGGACAGTTAATTCACCCCTCCACTTT. As protein: CASSYSYGTVNSPLHF.

The chain joins TRBV2 to TRBJ2-7, with TRBD1 identical over 8 bases. Germline V lookup: CDR1 SNHLY, CDR2 FYNNEI. CDR3 length equals 11 residues. Trimming cost V 9 bases and J 3 bases; bases outside gene matches: 1. CDR3 coding DNA: TGTGCCAGTACAGGGGGCTACGAGCAGTACTTC. It is translated as CASTGGYEQYF.

This sequence joins TRBV19 and TRBJ2-7; D perhaps matches TRBD2 (6 bases). The CDR3 extends over 14 amino acids. Trimming removed 3 bases at V and 2 bases at J, with 11 bases between. Germline V gives CDR1 LNHDA, CDR2 SQIVND (reference sequence). The CDR3 DNA reads TGTGCCAGTAGTATGGGTAGCGGCACCTACGAGCAGTACTTC. Protein product: CASSMGSGTYEQYF. Combining the CDR3 with reference TRBV19 and TRBJ2-7 gives the whole variable domain DGGITQSPKYLFRKEGQNVTLSCEQNLNHDAMYWYRQDPGQGLRLIYYSQIVNDFQKGDIAEGYSVSREKKESFPLTVTSAQKNPTAFYLCASSMGSGTYEQYFGPGTRLTVT.

V gene TRBV19 combines with J gene TRBJ2-1; TRBD2 matches at 8 bases. The germline V gene has CDR1 LNHDA and CDR2 SQIVND (reference sequence). CDR3 length equals 13 residues. Losses at the gene ends were 6 bases for V and 7 bases for J; bases not matched to a gene: 5. CDR3 DNA sequence: TGTGCCAGTAGCGGGGGGGCGGTAAATGAGCAGTTCTTC. Amino acid sequence: CASSGGAVNEQFF.

The chain combines TRBV14 with TRBJ1-1; D ambiguous. V lost 1 base to trimming and J lost 11 bases, with 8 bases between them. This CDR3 contains 11 residues. The V gene's germline CDR1 is SGHDN and CDR2 FVKESK. CDR3 bases: TGTGCCAGCAGCCAAGCGGGGATGGCTTTCTTT. This translates into CASSQAGMAFF.

The J gene is TRBJ2-7, the V gene TRBV28, with D possibly matching TRBD2 (7 bases). Germline loops: CDR1 MDHEN, CDR2 SYDVKM. The CDR3 runs to 14 residues. V was pared by 6 bases and J by 2 bases, with 14 bases between. CDR3 in amino acids: CASRTRGGPYEQYF. The CDR3, as DNA: TGTGCCAGCAGGACCCGCGGGGGCCCCTACGAGCAGTACTTC.

The J gene is TRBJ2-4, the V gene TRBV28; D is undetermined. CDR3 size: 15 residues. The germline V gene has CDR1 MDHEN and CDR2 SYDVKM. V was shortened by 5 bases and J by 4 bases, with 15 bases between the two germline ends. This CDR3 is CASSPTRTDKNIQYF. DNA of the CDR3: TGTGCCAGCAGTCCCACACGGACGGATAAAAACATTCAGTACTTC.

The rearrangement uses TRBV7-6 and TRBJ1-6; no definite D call. In germline, CDR1 is SGHVS, CDR2 FNYEAQ. V dropped 2 bases and J dropped 2 bases, with 13 bases sitting between them. CDR3 length: 17 amino acids. The CDR3 region has the DNA TGTGCCAGCAGCTTAAGGGCCGACGGAACCTATAATTCACCCCTCCACTTT. Its protein is CASSLRADGTYNSPLHF.

The chain employs TRBV5-8 and TRBJ2-1; D not certain. V lost 0 bases to trimming and J lost 0 bases, with 7 bases between them. The CDR3 length is 15 residues. Per the germline V gene, CDR1 is SGHTS and CDR2 is YDEGEE. In DNA, the CDR3 is TGTGCCAGCAGCTTGGTTGGAAGCTCCTACAATGAGCAGTTCTTC. It is translated as CASSLVGSSYNEQFF.

The chain uses TRBV7-8 and TRBJ1-1, with unresolved D. The V end was cut by 1 base, the J end by 1 base, with 7 bases between. Germline loops: CDR1 SGHVS, CDR2 FQNEAQ. CDR3 length: 14 residues. The CDR3 DNA sequence: TGTGCCAGCAGCTTAGATAGTAGGAACACTGAAGCTTTCTTT. Its protein is CASSLDSRNTEAFF. The whole variable domain, remainder taken from reference TRBV7-8 and TRBJ1-1, is GAGVSQSPRYKVAKRGQDVALRCDPISGHVSLFWYQQALGQGPEFLTYFQNEAQLDKSGLPSDRFFAERPEGSVSTLKIQRTQQEDSAVYLCASSLDSRNTEAFFGQGTRLTVV.

This chain links TRBV6-5 with TRBJ1-2; D gene unclear. This CDR3 comprises 13 residues. The germline CDR1 and CDR2 sequences are MNHEY and SVGAGI. The ends were cut back, 7 bases at V and 2 bases at J, with 11 bases in the middle. CDR3 nucleotide sequence: TGTGCCAGCACCAAAGACGTAAACTATGGCTACACCTTC. Its protein is CASTKDVNYGYTF.

V is TRBV29-1 and J is TRBJ2-1; the D is unclear. CDR1 and CDR2 from the germline V gene are SQVTM and ANQGSEA. Trimming removed 8 bases at V and 2 bases at J, with 4 bases between. The CDR3 consists of 10 residues. In nucleotides, the CDR3 is TGCAGCACAACCTACAATGAGCAGTTCTTC. Translation: CSTTYNEQFF.

This chain connects TRBV7-6 to TRBJ1-3; possibly TRBD1 for D (5 bases). The germline gives CDR1 SGHVS, CDR2 FNYEAQ. This CDR3 has 14 amino acids. Between the trimmed V and J ends, which lost 1 base and 2 bases, there was a span of 6 bases. The chain's CDR3 is CASSLGQTGNTIYF. CDR3 nucleotides: TGTGCCAGCAGCTTAGGACAGACTGGAAACACCATATATTTT. The full variable domain, with the rest looked up from reference TRBV7-6 and TRBJ1-3, is GAGVSQSPRYKVTKRGQDVALRCDPISGHVSLYWYRQALGQGPEFLTYFNYEAQQDKSGLPNDRFSAERPEGSISTLTIQRTEQRDSAMYRCASSLGQTGNTIYFGEGSWLTVV.

This chain joins TRBV4-1 and TRBJ1-5, with 8 bases fitting TRBD1. The CDR3 extends over 15 amino acids. V shed 5 bases and J 7 bases; nucleotides not matched to a gene: 10. Germline V lookup: CDR1 MGHRA, CDR2 YSYEKL. The CDR3 loop is CASSAQGGEWQPQHF. DNA of the CDR3: TGCGCCAGCAGCGCACAGGGGGGGGAGTGGCAGCCCCAGCATTTT.

This clone was detected only a few times. V and J are TRBV11-3 and TRBJ2-7; 11 bases are shared with TRBD1. The CDR3 loop spans 13 amino acids. Germline trimming cut 5 bases from V and 7 bases from J; bases unmatched to any gene: 4. Germline assignment: CDR1 SGHNT and CDR2 YENEEA. CDR3: CASSPGTGGEQYF. CDR3 bases: TGTGCCAGCAGCCCTGGGACAGGGGGTGAGCAGTACTTC.

This clone came up a few times. This rearrangement joins TRBV6-5 to TRBJ1-5, with D possibly TRBD1 on 5 matching bases. V lost 5 bases to trimming and J lost 3 bases, with 11 bases between them. The germline V gene has CDR1 MNHEY and CDR2 SVGAGI. This CDR3 comprises 14 residues. The CDR3 DNA reads as TGTGCCAGCAGTGCAGGGTTTGACAATCAGCCCCAGCATTTT. This encodes CASSAGFDNQPQHF.

V usage is TRBV28 and J usage is TRBJ2-5; possibly TRBD2 for D (6 bases). Germline V gives CDR1 MDHEN, CDR2 SYDVKM. The CDR3 is 13 residues long. Trimming took off 3 bases at V and 5 bases at J, with 10 bases between the two ends. This CDR3 is CASSLGLVETQYF. As DNA, the CDR3 is TGTGCCAGCAGTTTGGGACTGGTTGAGACCCAGTACTTC.

In its sample, this clone was seen a few times. V and J are TRBV9 and TRBJ2-3, with D perhaps matching TRBD1 (6 bases). Trimming shortened V by 4 bases and J by 0 bases, and 12 bases separated the two germline ends. The CDR3 is made up of 15 amino acids. CDR1 and CDR2 (germline): SGDLS, YYNGEE. CDR3 amino acids: CASSSWTASTDTQYF. In DNA form, the CDR3 reads TGTGCCAGCAGCTCCTGGACAGCCAGCACAGATACGCAGTATTTT.

This clone has only a few counts. The chain uses TRBV7-3 and TRBJ1-1; 8 bases agree with TRBD1. The CDR3 extends over 16 amino acids. Germline V gene data show CDR1 as SGHTA and CDR2 as FQGTGA. Trimming took 5 bases from V and 3 from J; bases not matched to a gene: 11. CDR3 sequence (DNA): TGTGCCAGCAGCCCATCCGGACAGGGTCAAGACACTGAAGCTTTCTTT. It is translated as CASSPSGQGQDTEAFF.

The chain recombines TRBV7-9 with TRBJ2-6; no definite D call. CDR3 length equals 15 residues. In germline, CDR1 is SEHNR, CDR2 FQNEAQ (reference sequence). The V end lost 1 base, the J end lost 0 bases, and 4 bases lay between the germline ends. The CDR3: CASSLGSSGANVLTF. CDR3 nucleotides: TGTGCCAGCAGCTTAGGCAGCTCTGGGGCCAACGTCCTGACTTTC.

J is TRBJ2-5 and V is TRBV4-1; TRBD1 or TRBD2 may be the D gene (6 bases each). The CDR3 spans 15 residues. Trimming cost V 0 bases and J 4 bases, with 12 bases left between them. From germline, CDR1 is MGHRA and CDR2 YSYEKL. The CDR3: CASSQEVRGLETQYF. The CDR3 region has the DNA TGCGCCAGCAGCCAAGAGGTTCGGGGGCTAGAGACCCAGTACTTC.

This chain links TRBV11-3 with TRBJ2-2; D remains ambiguous. The germline CDR1 and CDR2 sequences are SGHNT and YENEEA. The V gene lost 2 bases and the J gene lost 1 base, with 8 bases spanning the gap. This CDR3 spans 15 amino acids. The CDR3 region is CASSLSRGNTGELFF. The CDR3 region has the DNA TGTGCCAGCAGCTTAAGCCGAGGGAACACCGGGGAGCTGTTTTTT.